This paragraph reports one TCR beta chain. Its antigen is still unknown. V was shortened by 0 bases and J by 6 bases, with 8 bases between the two germline ends. This CDR3 spans 13 amino acids. Germline V gene data show CDR1 as SNHLY and CDR2 as FYNNEI. This record comes from a study of blood T cells in healthy people across ages. General observations from the study: Diversity estimates from one million T cells were considered underestimates.

Peripheral blood samples of roughly 10 milliliters were drawn from each donor. PBMCs, at least 7 million per sample, were isolated. No fewer than 5 micrograms of total RNA were isolated from every sample. PCR was performed a second time for roughly 7 to 12 cycles using a sample-barcoded 5' primer and a J-beta primer mix. In TCRdb, the 5' RACE reads were re-called with MiXCR into one record per CDR3 protein. The sample yields around 1,000,000 distinct CDR3 sequences, 35% to 40% seen once. The specimen was blood. This clonotype was obtained from a man in his late teens or twenties in good health. The genes are TRBV2 and TRBJ1-2; D gene ambiguous. The CDR3 protein is CASSEASRDGYTF. Here the CDR3 DNA reads TGTGCCAGCAGTGAAGCTAGCCGGGATGGCTACACCTTC.